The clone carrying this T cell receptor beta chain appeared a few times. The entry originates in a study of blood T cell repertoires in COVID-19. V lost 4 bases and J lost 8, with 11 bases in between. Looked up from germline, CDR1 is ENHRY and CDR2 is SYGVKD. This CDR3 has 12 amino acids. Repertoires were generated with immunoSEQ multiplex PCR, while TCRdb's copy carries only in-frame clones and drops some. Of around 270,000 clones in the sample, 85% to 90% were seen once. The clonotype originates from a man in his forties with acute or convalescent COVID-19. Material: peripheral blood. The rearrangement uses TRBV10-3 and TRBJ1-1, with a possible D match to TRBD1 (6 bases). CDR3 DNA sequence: TGTGCCATCAGTGGGACCGACAGGGAAGCTTTCTTT. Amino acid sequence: CAISGTDREAFF.